These T cell receptor beta chains were read from a single sample in a study of beta chain features in type 1 diabetes. Assay used: immunoSEQ multiplex PCR; TCRdb lists only in-frame clones, some missing. The table lists more than 150,000 clones, less than 9.5% of them singletons. The sequencing input was central memory CD4+ T cells from blood. These receptors were collected from a woman aged 18-29 years in good health. Both conserved end residues are part of each CDR3. A D gene is named only where the DNA matches it firmly. Only some rows state a clone size, as once, few, many or a class for expanded clones.

CDR3 DNA	CDR3 protein	clone size	J gene	V gene	D gene
TGCGCCAGCAGCCAAATCCACCCGGGGGTCGGGAATCAGCCCCAGCATTTT	CASSQIHPGVGNQPQHF	few	TRBJ1-5	TRBV4-3	.
TGTGCCAGCAGTGAACTGGGGGGAAAACTGTTTTTT	CASSELGGKLFF	few	TRBJ1-4	TRBV2	.
TGTGCCAGCAGCCCAAGACAGGAAGGGAGCGAGCAGTACTTC	CASSPRQEGSEQYF	few	TRBJ2-7	TRBV7-2	.
TGTGCCAGCAGCATCGGACTAGCGGGAGGATCCTACGAGCAGTACTTC	CASSIGLAGGSYEQYF	.	TRBJ2-7	TRBV7-9	TRBD2
TGTGCCAGCAGTACCCGGGACAGGGGGACCACCGGGGAGCTGTTTTTT	CASSTRDRGTTGELFF	.	TRBJ2-2	TRBV27	TRBD1
TGTGCCAGCAGCGGACCTCGGACAGGTGACTTTACCTACGAGCAGTACTTC	CASSGPRTGDFTYEQYF	.	TRBJ2-7	TRBV7-8	TRBD1
TGCGCCAGCAGCCAAGGCAGGGCTGGCTACACCTTC	CASSQGRAGYTF	few	TRBJ1-2	TRBV4-3	.
TGTGCCAGCAGATCTAGCGGGGGGGCGACAGATACGCAGTATTTT	CASRSSGGATDTQYF	few	TRBJ2-3	TRBV5-4	TRBD2
TGCGCCAGCAGCCGTACCGCCGTCAGCGGGGGGACAGATACGCAGTATTTT	CASSRTAVSGGTDTQYF	.	TRBJ2-3	TRBV4-3	TRBD2
TGCGCCAGCAGCTTGGCCCTGACAGTGAACACCGGGGAGCTGTTTTTT	CASSLALTVNTGELFF	.	TRBJ2-2	TRBV5-1	.
TGTGCCAGCAGCTTAGTCGGACAGACCTACGAGCAGTACTTC	CASSLVGQTYEQYF	few	TRBJ2-7	TRBV7-2	.
TGTGCCAGCAGGGGGACAAAACACAATGAGCAGTTCTTC	CASRGTKHNEQFF	few	TRBJ2-1	TRBV6-5	.
TGTGCCAGCAGCCCCCCGGGGAGCTCCTACAATGAGCAGTTCTTC	CASSPPGSSYNEQFF	.	TRBJ2-1	TRBV7-9	.
TGTGCCAGCAGTTCCGGGTCTGAGGGCTACACCTTC	CASSSGSEGYTF	few	TRBJ1-2	TRBV2	.
TGTGCCAGCACTGTTAGATCGCTAGGCTACGAGCAGTACTTC	CASTVRSLGYEQYF	.	TRBJ2-7	TRBV6-6	.
TGTGCCATCAGTGATCCGGGGAGGGAGCAGTTCTTC	CAISDPGREQFF	few	TRBJ2-1	TRBV10-3	.
TGTGCCAGCAGCCTAAGTAACAGGGTCGGATCCGAAGCTTTCTTT	CASSLSNRVGSEAFF	.	TRBJ1-1	TRBV5-4	.
TGTGCCACCAGCAGAGATAGCAGATTGGACAGAGGCACAGATACGCAGTATTTT	CATSRDSRLDRGTDTQYF	few	TRBJ2-3	TRBV15	.
TGTGCCAGCAGGTCCGGGACACCAAACTCCTACGAGCAGTACTTC	CASRSGTPNSYEQYF	few	TRBJ2-7	TRBV28	.
TGTGCCAGCAGCTTAAGCGGGTATGGCACAGATACGCAGTATTTT	CASSLSGYGTDTQYF	.	TRBJ2-3	TRBV7-2	.
TGTGCCACCAGCAGAGATCCGGGACAGGTCGTCGGGACCCAGTACTTC	CATSRDPGQVVGTQYF	few	TRBJ2-5	TRBV15	TRBD1
TGTGCCAGCAGTGAAGCGGGTAGCGGGGATTTTACGGGTGAGCAGTACTTC	CASSEAGSGDFTGEQYF	.	TRBJ2-7	TRBV2	TRBD2
TGCGCCAGCAGCCAAATCCAGGGAGGCGAGCAGTACTTC	CASSQIQGGEQYF	few	TRBJ2-7	TRBV4-3	.
TGCGCCAGCAGCCAAGATTTGGCTAGCGGGGATCGGGTCTACGAGCAGTACTTC	CASSQDLASGDRVYEQYF	few	TRBJ2-7	TRBV4-3	TRBD2
TGTGCCAGCTCAGCCGGGACAGCCTCCTACGAGCAGTACTTC	CASSAGTASYEQYF	.	TRBJ2-7	TRBV18	TRBD1
TGTGCCAGTAGTGGGACAGGGGGTAATCAGCCCCAGCATTTT	CASSGTGGNQPQHF	.	TRBJ1-5	TRBV19	TRBD1
TGTGCCAGTGGACCCAGCGGGAGTGGACACAATGAGCAGTTCTTC	CASGPSGSGHNEQFF	.	TRBJ2-1	TRBV19	TRBD2
TGTGCCTGGAGCGGAGGGACAGACGTTAATGAAAAACTGTTTTTT	CAWSGGTDVNEKLFF	few	TRBJ1-4	TRBV30	TRBD1
TGTGCCAGCAGCCCGACAGGGAACCAGCCCCAGCATTTT	CASSPTGNQPQHF	few	TRBJ1-5	TRBV7-8	TRBD1
TGTGCCTGGAGTCTTTGGGGCTTTGGCTATGGCTACACCTTC	CAWSLWGFGYGYTF	few	TRBJ1-2	TRBV30	.
TGCGCCAGCAGCCCCCGGTCTTCTAATTCACCCCTCCACTTT	CASSPRSSNSPLHF	.	TRBJ1-6	TRBV4-3	.
TGCAGCGTTGGACAGGCCTCTGGAAACACCATATATTTT	CSVGQASGNTIYF	few	TRBJ1-3	TRBV29-1	.
TGCGCCAGCAGCTTGGATAGGGGCTACGAGCAGTACTTC	CASSLDRGYEQYF	.	TRBJ2-7	TRBV5-1	.
TGCAGCGTTGTTCCCCTAGGAGGGTTCACTGAAGCTTTCTTT	CSVVPLGGFTEAFF	.	TRBJ1-1	TRBV29-1	.
TGTGCCAGCAGCCAGCGACAGAGGGAGACCCAGTACTTC	CASSQRQRETQYF	.	TRBJ2-5	TRBV7-2	.
TGTGCCTGGACTACTAGCGGGAGTGCGGTGAGACCCCAGTACTTC	CAWTTSGSAVRPQYF	medium-sized	TRBJ2-5	TRBV30	TRBD2
TGTGCCTGGAGTGCACAGGGCTACGAGCAGTACTTC	CAWSAQGYEQYF	.	TRBJ2-7	TRBV30	.
TGCGCCAGCAGCTTGGCCCTACAGGGGTCTGAAGCTTTCTTT	CASSLALQGSEAFF	.	TRBJ1-1	TRBV5-1	TRBD1
TGTGCCAGCAGCCCCCCGGCAGGGATCTCACCCCTCCACTTT	CASSPPAGISPLHF	many	TRBJ1-6	TRBV7-2	.
TGTGCCAGCAGCCAAGAGGGAACCCAGGGAGGGCTTTCAGCTTTCTTT	CASSQEGTQGGLSAFF	few	TRBJ1-1	TRBV4-2	.
TGTGCCAGCAGAACAGGGGGCGCAACAGATACGCAGTATTTT	CASRTGGATDTQYF	.	TRBJ2-3	TRBV21-1	.
TGTGCCAGTAGTAGCGGCCGGGGGGGCCCCCAAGAGACCCAGTACTTC	CASSSGRGGPQETQYF	.	TRBJ2-5	TRBV19	TRBD2